These 9 T cell receptor beta chains came from one sample sequenced in a study of OX40 agonist ivuxolimab in advanced cancers. Generated by immunoSEQ multiplex PCR, the TCRdb table keeps only in-frame clones and is missing some. The sample yields about 62,000 clones, roughly 87% seen once. Specimen: CD4+ or CD8+ T cells sorted from blood, collected in a trial of the OX40 agonist ivuxolimab. The receptors were sampled from an adult with an advanced solid tumor such as melanoma, head and neck, liver or kidney cancer.

This clone was seen a single time. The chain is built from TRBV6-6 and TRBJ1-5, with D unclear. Trimming removed 2 bases from V and 0 bases from J, with 11 bases in between. This CDR3 has 16 residues. CDR1 and CDR2 (germline): MNHNY, SVGAGI (reference sequence). CDR3 protein: CASSYIGGDSNQPQHF. The CDR3 coding sequence is TGTGCCAGCAGTTACATAGGCGGAGATAGCAATCAGCCCCAGCATTTT.

The rearrangement links TRBV7-2 to TRBJ1-3, with D uncertain. Deletions cut 5 bases from V and 0 bases from J, with 11 bases between. Per germline, CDR1 SGHTA and CDR2 FQGNSA. The CDR3 loop spans 15 amino acids. CDR3 amino acids: CASSLGPVSGNTIYF. Here the CDR3 DNA reads TGTGCCAGCAGCCTAGGTCCCGTCTCTGGAAACACCATATATTTT.

The V call is TRBV6-6, the J call TRBJ2-1, with a tentative D call TRBD1 (7 bases). Trimming shortened V by 6 bases and J by 6 bases, and 18 bases separated the two germline ends. Germline values: CDR1 MNHNY, CDR2 SVGAGI (reference sequence). The CDR3 has 15 residues. The CDR3 spells CASSRDREAANEQFF. As DNA, the CDR3 is TGTGCCAGCAGCCGCGACAGGGAGGCGGCCAATGAGCAGTTCTTC.

The chain uses TRBV6-1 and TRBJ2-7; a possible D gene is TRBD1 (7 bases). This CDR3 region has 14 residues. The V and J ends lost 7 bases and 1 base respectively, with 14 bases between them. The germline V gene encodes CDR1 MNHNS and CDR2 SASEGT. The CDR3 is CASTPGGMSYEQYF. CDR3 DNA: TGTGCCAGCACCCCAGGGGGGATGTCCTACGAGCAGTACTTC.

This rearrangement joins TRBV7-2 to TRBJ2-1; perhaps TRBD1 as D (8 bases). Germline assignment: CDR1 SGHTA and CDR2 FQGNSA. Between the trimmed V and J ends, which lost 2 bases and 4 bases, there was a span of 12 bases. The CDR3 sequence is 15 residues long. The CDR3 loop is CASSLTGGDYNEQFF. CDR3 nucleotides: TGTGCCAGCAGCTTAACAGGGGGGGATTACAATGAGCAGTTCTTC. Filled out from reference TRBV7-2 and TRBJ2-1, the complete variable domain reads GAGVSQSPSNKVTEKGKDVELRCDPISGHTALYWYRQSLGQGLEFLIYFQGNSAPDKSGLPSDRFSAERTGGSVSTLTIQRTQQEDSAVYLCASSLTGGDYNEQFFGPGTRLTVL.

The chain employs TRBV29-1 and TRBJ2-2, with 14 bases fitting TRBD2. Looked up from germline, CDR1 is SQVTM and CDR2 is ANQGSEA. The CDR3 totals 19 residues. The junction had 16 bases not matched to a gene; V was cut back by 4 bases and J by 6 bases. CDR3 loop: CSVASPGTSGRVGPGELFF. The CDR3 DNA is TGCAGCGTTGCCTCCCCCGGGACTAGCGGGAGAGTGGGTCCCGGGGAGCTGTTTTTT.

This chain links TRBV11-3 with TRBJ1-4; D ambiguous. The germline V gene has CDR1 SGHNT and CDR2 YENEEA. V lost 1 base, J lost 3 bases, and 3 bases lay in between. The CDR3 runs 13 residues. This CDR3 reads CASSLGANEKLFF. CDR3 DNA: TGTGCCAGCAGCTTAGGAGCTAATGAAAAACTGTTTTTT.

The V and J genes are TRBV9 and TRBJ1-5, with D unclear. V lost 3 bases, J lost 0 bases, and 10 bases lay in between. The CDR3 extends over 15 amino acids. Looked up from germline, CDR1 is SGDLS and CDR2 is YYNGEE. CDR3 residues: CASSGGQNSNQPQHF. The CDR3 DNA follows: TGTGCCAGCAGCGGAGGGCAGAATAGCAATCAGCCCCAGCATTTT.

The CDR3: CASRGAHRAYEQYF. The CDR3 DNA sequence: TGTGCCAGCAGAGGTGCACACAGGGCCTACGAGCAGTACTTC. This chain connects TRBV28 to TRBJ2-7, with D possibly being TRBD1 (6 bases). The V end was cut by 6 bases, the J end by 2 bases, with 14 bases between. Germline V CDR1 and CDR2: MDHEN, SYDVKM. CDR3 length: 14 residues.